This TCR beta chain appears in the sequencing data of a study of technical replicates of blood from several donors. The CDR3 spans 13 residues. From germline, CDR1 is MNHEY and CDR2 SVGAGI. V was trimmed by 2 bases and J by 8 bases, leaving 12 bases between them. Generated by immunoSEQ multiplex PCR, the TCRdb table keeps only in-frame clones and is missing some. The sample yields 85,000 to 100,000 clones, about nine tenths seen once. The sample consisted of T cells isolated from PBMCs. The TCR originated in a human donor in good health. The chain couples TRBV6-5 to TRBJ1-1; unclear D gene. This chain's CDR3 is CASSYGAKREAFF. CDR3 nucleotides: TGTGCCAGCAGTTACGGAGCCAAGAGGGAAGCTTTCTTT.